The following is a T cell receptor beta chain sequence with its context. Antigen unknown. Per the germline V gene, CDR1 is MNHNS and CDR2 is SASEGT. The V and J ends lost 4 bases and 0 bases respectively, with 12 bases between them. This CDR3 region has 16 residues. MiXCR, applied by TCRdb to the 5' RACE reads, yields one record per CDR3 protein. Of 400,000 to 650,000 distinct CDR3 sequences listed, just over 20% are singletons. The data belong to a study of T cells after yellow fever vaccination. Whole-study context: Preparation of fractions with low cell numbers was performed using SMART-Seq v4 Ultra Low Input.

General observations from the study: Clonotypes found in both CD4 and CD8 compartments made up a small share. Weaker, the secondary response had a peak occurring faster, on day 5 versus 15.

The chain couples TRBV6-1 to TRBJ2-2; D is unclear. This sequence was found in a man aged 18 to 29 who received the YFV17D yellow fever vaccine. Here the sequenced sample was PBMCs, taken 21 days after the first yellow fever vaccination. CDR3 sequence: CASSGVGIANTGELFF. The CDR3 nucleotides read TGTGCCAGCAGTGGCGTTGGCATCGCGAACACCGGGGAGCTGTTTTTT.